This T cell receptor (beta chain) was found in a study of monozygotic twins with inflammatory bowel disease. The study, taken as a whole, reports: Varied immunosuppressive treatments among patients may have increased repertoire variability. No one strong IBD-associated signal or clonotype was supported.

Regarding this clonotype: Antigen: not known.

With the 5' RACE reads reprocessed, TCRdb shows one record per CDR3 protein and no DNA. The sample includes around 410,000 distinct CDR3 sequences. The germline gives CDR1 MNHEY, CDR2 SVGAGI. There are 13 residues in the CDR3. The gene calls are TRBV6-5 and TRBJ2-2. The sample was blood. This TCR was sampled from a human donor with ulcerative colitis or Crohn's disease, or a healthy co-twin of an affected twin (not recorded which). The CDR3 protein is CASSSTAEGELFF.